The 17 T cell receptor beta chains below were found in one sample sequenced in a study of blood T cell repertoires in COVID-19. Some clones are missing from TCRdb's copy, which holds only in-frame ones; the method was immunoSEQ multiplex PCR. The table has about 210,000 clones, 80% seen once. Sequenced input: peripheral blood. Receptor source: a man aged 60 to 69 with acute or convalescent COVID-19.

The chain combines TRBV6-6 with TRBJ2-1; D is unresolved. Germline CDR1 is MNHNY and CDR2 is SVGAGI (reference sequence). CDR3 length equals 13 residues. V was cut by 6 bases and J by 0 bases, with 6 bases left in between. The CDR3: CASSTSSYNEQFF. CDR3 bases: TGTGCCAGCAGCACAAGCTCCTACAATGAGCAGTTCTTC.

This chain uses TRBV7-8 with TRBJ1-2, with 10 bases matching TRBD1. Germline V gene sequence: CDR1 SGHVS, CDR2 FQNEAQ. Trimming removed 5 bases from V and 7 bases from J; junction bases left unmatched: 4. CDR3 size: 13 residues. The CDR3 protein is CASSPRDRGGYTF. The CDR3 DNA follows: TGTGCCAGCAGCCCCCGGGACAGGGGTGGCTACACCTTC.

The V and J genes are TRBV24-1 and TRBJ2-2, with 9 bases that match TRBD1. This CDR3 spans 15 amino acids. V was pared by 5 bases and J by 5 bases, with 5 bases of the junction left unmatched. CDR1 and CDR2 from the germline V gene are KGHDR and SFDVKD. In DNA form, the CDR3 reads TGTGCCACCAGTGGTCGGACAGGGGCTACCGGGGAGCTGTTTTTT. Translated: CATSGRTGATGELFF.

The chain is built from TRBV3-1 (or the pseudogene TRBV3-2) and TRBJ1-2; 7 bases are shared with TRBD1. The germline V gene encodes CDR1 LGHDT and CDR2 YNNKEL (reference sequence). This CDR3 spans 15 amino acids. The V and J ends lost 4 bases and 4 bases, in that order; junction bases with no gene match: 9. The DNA for the CDR3 is TGTGCCAGCAGCCTGAGAGACAGGGATTTCTATGGCTACACCTTC. Encoded protein: CASSLRDRDFYGYTF.

CDR3 region: CASSQDAGPTPYGYTF. The CDR3 DNA reads as TGCGCCAGCAGCCAAGACGCTGGGCCCACCCCCTATGGCTACACCTTC. J is TRBJ1-2 and V is TRBV4-3; no definite D call. The length of the CDR3 is 16 residues. The V end was cut by 0 bases, the J end by 4 bases, with 15 bases between. Germline loops: CDR1 LGHNA, CDR2 YSLEER.

V and J are TRBV4-2 and TRBJ1-1; D call uncertain. Between the trimmed V and J ends, which lost 2 bases and 4 bases, there was a span of 2 bases. The CDR3 is 11 residues long. Germline CDR1 LGHNA, CDR2 YNFKEQ. The CDR3 sequence is CASSQLTEAFF. The CDR3 bases are TGTGCCAGCAGCCAACTCACTGAAGCTTTCTTT.

This clone was seen only a few times. This rearrangement joins TRBV3-1 (or the pseudogene TRBV3-2) to TRBJ1-5; the D gene is possibly TRBD1 (6 bases). Germline values: CDR1 LGHDT, CDR2 YNNKEL (reference sequence). This CDR3 region has 15 residues. Trimming took off 5 bases at V and 3 bases at J, with 14 bases between the two ends. As DNA, the CDR3 is TGTGCCAGCAGCACAGGGACGAGGTCCAATCAGCCCCAGCATTTT. Its translation: CASSTGTRSNQPQHF.

The chain is built from TRBV12-3 or TRBV12-4 and TRBJ2-3, with TRBD1 as a possible D gene (5 bases). Trimming shortened V by 6 bases and J by 5 bases, and 9 bases separated the two germline ends. The CDR3 extends over 12 amino acids. CDR3 sequence reads: CASRTVGDTQYF. The CDR3 nucleotides read TGTGCCAGCAGGACAGTTGGAGATACGCAGTATTTT.

CDR3 in amino acids: CASGLGQETQYF. CDR3 in DNA: TGTGCCAGCGGACTTGGGCAAGAGACCCAGTACTTC. The chain links TRBV28 to TRBJ2-5, with D possibly TRBD2 on 5 matching bases. The CDR3 consists of 12 residues. V was cut by 8 bases and J by 2 bases, with 9 bases left in between. Germline V gene sequence: CDR1 MDHEN, CDR2 SYDVKM. The complete variable domain, with remaining parts taken from reference TRBV28 and TRBJ2-5, reads DVKVTQSSRYLVKRTGEKVFLECVQDMDHENMFWYRQDPGLGLRLIYFSYDVKMKEKGDIPEGYSVSREKKERFSLILESASTNQTSMYLCASGLGQETQYFGPGTRLLVL.

This chain links TRBV5-1 with TRBJ2-7; TRBD2 aligns across 8 bases. Germline-derived CDR1 and CDR2 are SGHRS and YFSETQ. This CDR3 has 16 residues. With 4 bases clipped from V and 4 bases from J, the junction kept 13 bases outside the gene matches. The CDR3 bases are TGCGCCAGCAGCCCTGCCCCGGGGGGCGGGAGGTACGAGCAGTACTTC. It translates to CASSPAPGGGRYEQYF.

The chain has TRBV19 and TRBJ2-4, with D maybe TRBD2 (5 bases). CDR1 LNHDA and CDR2 SQIVND come from the germline V gene (reference sequence). V was cut by 1 base and J by 0 bases, with 10 bases left in between. This CDR3 contains 16 residues. The CDR3 sequence is CASSIGRTAAKNIQYF. As DNA, the CDR3 is TGTGCCAGTAGTATAGGCCGGACTGCAGCCAAAAACATTCAGTACTTC.

The chain joins TRBV11-2 to TRBJ1-2, with D perhaps matching TRBD1 (6 bases). V lost 5 bases and J lost 5, with 9 bases in between. The CDR3 has 12 residues. Germline-derived CDR1 and CDR2 are SGHAT and FQNNGV. CDR3 DNA sequence: TGTGCCAGCAGCCCAGGACAGTATGGCTACACCTTC. Its translation is CASSPGQYGYTF.

CDR3 nucleotide sequence: TGTGCCAGCAGTTTGGAAACAGGGGTGAATCAGCCCCAGCATTTT. Translated, it gives CASSLETGVNQPQHF. V gene TRBV2 combines with J gene TRBJ1-5; 7 bases match TRBD1. Germline lookup yields CDR1 SNHLY and CDR2 FYNNEI. The V and J ends lost 5 bases and 4 bases, in that order; junction bases with no gene match: 8. The CDR3 runs to 15 residues.

The chain is built from TRBV27 and TRBJ1-2; D is unresolved. This CDR3 spans 15 amino acids. Germline CDR1 and CDR2: MNHEY and SMNVEV (reference sequence). The germline V and J ends were trimmed by 5 bases and 1 base, with 14 bases remaining between them. CDR3 residues: CASSPTETRNYGYTF. As DNA, the CDR3 is TGTGCCAGCAGTCCGACGGAGACGCGTAACTATGGCTACACCTTC.

The chain recombines TRBV11-2 with TRBJ1-6; a weak D match, TRBD1 (5 bases). Trimming removed 5 bases at V and 2 bases at J, with 7 bases between. The CDR3 consists of 14 residues. CDR1 and CDR2 from the germline V gene are SGHAT and FQNNGV. CDR3 sequence (DNA): TGTGCCAGCAGCCAGGGAACCTATAATTCACCCCTCCACTTT. Amino acid sequence: CASSQGTYNSPLHF.

This chain joins TRBV7-6 and TRBJ1-1; TRBD1 matches at 8 bases. V dropped 5 bases and J dropped 6; count of bases not matched to a gene: 5. CDR1 is SGHVS, CDR2 FNYEAQ, per germline. The CDR3 loop spans 13 amino acids. CDR3 region: CASSPQGAAEAFF. DNA for the CDR3: TGTGCCAGCAGCCCCCAGGGGGCCGCTGAAGCTTTCTTT. The whole variable domain, remainder taken from reference TRBV7-6 and TRBJ1-1, is GAGVSQSPRYKVTKRGQDVALRCDPISGHVSLYWYRQALGQGPEFLTYFNYEAQQDKSGLPNDRFSAERPEGSISTLTIQRTEQRDSAMYRCASSPQGAAEAFFGQGTRLTVV.

The V call is TRBV18, the J call TRBJ1-2; D not resolved. This CDR3 contains 13 residues. Germline CDR1 is KGHSH and CDR2 is LQKENI. V lost 2 bases to trimming and J lost 1 base, with 5 bases between them. Written as DNA, the CDR3 is TGTGCCAGCTCACCAGAGAGTAACTATGGCTACACCTTC. Residues: CASSPESNYGYTF.